This T cell receptor beta chain was captured by sequencing in a study of CD8+ T cells in alopecia areata. It was cDNA, reverse transcribed from extracted RNA, that served as the sequencing template. The repertoire was sequenced with immunoSEQ multiplex PCR; TCRdb's copy has only in-frame clones and lacks some. The repertoire holds more than 200,000 clones, with 40% to 55% as singletons. This clone was recorded a few times. Its antigen remains unidentified. This sample's treatment: oral pan-JAK inhibitor, 5-10 mg twice daily. Germline CDR1 reads SQVTM; CDR2 reads ANQGSEA. The CDR3 is 13 amino acids. The V end was cut by 7 bases, the J end by 1 base, with 13 bases between. Whole-study findings and limits: Administration of tofacitinib significantly diminished scalp clonality and expanded CD8+ clones within the top 100.

The specimen was CD4+ T cells sorted from blood, collected around week 37, from a patient treated with tofacitinib. The chain couples TRBV29-1 to TRBJ1-2; no definite D call. The TCR originated in a human donor with alopecia areata. CDR3 DNA: TGCAGCGCCGTCGCAAGTGATAACTATGGCTACACCTTC. Translating it yields CSAVASDNYGYTF.